This T cell receptor (beta chain) stems from a study of blood T cell repertoires in COVID-19. On the study more broadly: Sites in the United States, Italy and Spain provided acute and convalescent COVID-19 samples. The cDNA or gDNA used as material had been derived from T cells, B-cell-depleted T cells, or PBMCs.

Authors' processing steps: Amplification with reference gene primers provided the estimates of nucleated cell counts. Profiling relied on immunoSEQ multiplex PCR, and the TCRdb table lists in-frame clones only, not all of them. V, J and clone size were drawn from that table, and D and trimming were deduced from the DNA. The data hold approximately 45,000 clones, with about 87% observed a single time. CDR3 length: 18 residues. The J segment lost 1 base and the V segment lost 4 bases, leaving 5 bases of the junction unmatched. CDR1 and CDR2 from the germline V gene are SGHRS and YFSETQ. The sequenced sample consisted of peripheral blood. The V and J genes are TRBV5-1 and TRBJ2-2; 15 nucleotides align to TRBD2. The receptor comes from a human donor in a cohort sampled during active COVID-19. CDR3 coding DNA: TGCGCCAGCAGCCAGGGACTAGCGGGAGGCGGGAACACCGGGGAGCTGTTTTTT. It translates to CASSQGLAGGGNTGELFF. The full variable domain, rest sourced from reference TRBV5-1 and TRBJ2-2, is KAGVTQTPRYLIKTRGQQVTLSCSPISGHRSVSWYQQTPGQGLQFLFEYFSETQRNKGNFPGRFSGRQFSNSRSEMNVSTLELGDSALYLCASSQGLAGGGNTGELFFGEGSRLTVL.